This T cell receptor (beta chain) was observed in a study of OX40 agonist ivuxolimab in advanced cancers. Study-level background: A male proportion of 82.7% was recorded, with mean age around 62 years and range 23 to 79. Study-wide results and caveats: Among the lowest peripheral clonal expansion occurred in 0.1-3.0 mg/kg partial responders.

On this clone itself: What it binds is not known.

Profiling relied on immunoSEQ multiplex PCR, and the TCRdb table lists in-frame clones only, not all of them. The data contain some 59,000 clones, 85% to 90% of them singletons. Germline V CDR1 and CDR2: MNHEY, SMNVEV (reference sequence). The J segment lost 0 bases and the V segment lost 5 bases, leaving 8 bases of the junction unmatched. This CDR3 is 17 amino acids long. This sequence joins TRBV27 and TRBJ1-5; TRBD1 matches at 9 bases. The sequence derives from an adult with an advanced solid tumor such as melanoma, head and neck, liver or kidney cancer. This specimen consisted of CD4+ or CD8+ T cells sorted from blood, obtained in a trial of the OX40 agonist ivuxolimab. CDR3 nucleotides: TGTGCCAGCAGTCCACGGACAGGGGACTATAGCAATCAGCCCCAGCATTTT. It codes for CASSPRTGDYSNQPQHF.